The rows below give T cell receptor beta chains drawn from one sample of a study of blood T cell repertoires in COVID-19. Assay: immunoSEQ multiplex PCR; the TCRdb copy retains only in-frame clones and omits some. The sample contains over 300,000 clones, 90% of which appear only once. Sequenced sample: peripheral blood. The receptors were sampled from a man aged 18 to 35 with active or convalescent COVID-19. The CDR3 runs from the conserved cysteine through the conserved F or W. A D gene is named only where the DNA matches it firmly. Some rows have no size entry. The others give once, few or many, or a class for an expanded clone.

>.|.|TRBV7-2|TRBJ2-4
CASSLLAKNIQYF
TGTGCCAGCAGCTTACTAGCCAAAAACATTCAGTACTTC
>.|.|TRBV28|TRBJ1-5
CASGHLNQPQHF
TGTGCCAGCGGACATCTCAATCAGCCCCAGCATTTT
>.|.|TRBV5-4|TRBJ1-1
CASSLSPRDITNTEAFF
TGTGCCAGCAGCTTGTCGCCCAGGGACATTACGAACACTGAAGCTTTCTTT
>.|.|TRBV7-9|TRBJ2-7
CASSTGGLNSYEQYF
TGTGCCAGCAGCACCGGCGGGCTAAACTCCTACGAGCAGTACTTC
>.|.|TRBV15|TRBJ1-2
CATSRDTDSPYGYTF
TGTGCCACCAGCAGAGATACTGACAGCCCGTATGGCTACACCTTC
>.|.|TRBV2|TRBJ2-7
CASPDIFSGEQYF
TGTGCCAGCCCGGACATTTTTTCGGGCGAGCAGTACTTC
>TRBD1|.|TRBV29-1|TRBJ2-6
CSVEDNEQGHGANVLTF
TGCAGCGTTGAAGATAACGAACAGGGGCATGGGGCCAACGTCCTGACTTTC
>TRBD1|few|TRBV7-2|TRBJ1-1
CASSLRTGTPEAFF
TGTGCCAGCAGCTTAAGGACAGGGACCCCTGAAGCTTTCTTT
>.|once|TRBV3-1/TRBV3-2|TRBJ2-7
CASSPIPAVTYEQYF
TGTGCCAGCAGCCCAATCCCAGCGGTAACCTACGAGCAGTACTTC
>TRBD1|.|TRBV5-1|TRBJ1-2
CASSRTGVSNYGYTF
TGCGCCAGCAGCCGAACAGGGGTGTCTAACTATGGCTACACCTTC
>TRBD2|.|TRBV27|TRBJ2-6
CASRDASGRALGANVLTF
TGTGCCAGCAGGGACGCTAGCGGGAGGGCGCTTGGGGCCAACGTCCTGACTTTC
>.|.|TRBV19|TRBJ1-2
CASSKKGGTPTGLYGYTF
TGTGCCAGTAGTAAAAAGGGAGGGACTCCAACAGGGCTATATGGCTACACCTTC
>TRBD2|.|TRBV7-9|TRBJ2-7
CASSLPGLAYEQYF
TGTGCCAGCAGCTTACCGGGACTAGCCTACGAGCAGTACTTC
>.|.|TRBV9|TRBJ2-1
CASSVGGILPYNEQFF
TGTGCCAGCAGCGTCGGCGGGATCCTCCCCTACAATGAGCAGTTCTTC
>.|.|TRBV24-1|TRBJ2-1
CATSGGDSRSSYNEQFF
TGTGCCACCAGTGGAGGGGACTCTCGGAGCTCCTACAATGAGCAGTTCTTC
>.|.|TRBV18|TRBJ1-5
CASSEAVNQPQHF
TGTGCCAGCTCAGAGGCAGTCAATCAGCCCCAGCATTTT
>.|once|TRBV5-6|TRBJ2-5
CASSDGSYAETQYF
TGTGCCAGCAGCGACGGGAGTTACGCGGAGACCCAGTACTTC
>TRBD1|.|TRBV28|TRBJ1-1
CASRPFKGQVNTEAFF
TGTGCCAGCAGGCCTTTTAAGGGACAGGTGAACACTGAAGCTTTCTTT
>.|.|TRBV4-3|TRBJ1-1
CASSQETSGRLRLEAFF
TGCGCCAGCAGCCAAGAAACGTCAGGTCGGCTTCGTCTTGAAGCTTTCTTT
>.|.|TRBV11-1|TRBJ1-1
CASSQYGGSDTEAFF
TGTGCCAGCAGCCAATATGGGGGGTCGGACACTGAAGCTTTCTTT
>TRBD1|.|TRBV27|TRBJ1-1
CASSPMDRGQTEAFF
TGTGCCAGCAGTCCGATGGACAGGGGGCAGACTGAAGCTTTCTTT
>.|.|TRBV12-5|TRBJ2-3
CASGLDISGRADTQYF
TGTGCTAGTGGTTTGGACATCAGCGGCCGCGCAGATACGCAGTATTTT
>.|.|TRBV4-3|TRBJ2-1
CASSQDPLSSYNEQFF
TGCGCCAGCAGCCAAGACCCCCTAAGCTCCTACAATGAGCAGTTCTTC
>TRBD2|.|TRBV27|TRBJ2-1
CASRGGYEQFF
TGTGCCAGCAGGGGGGGGTATGAGCAGTTCTTC
>.|.|TRBV18|TRBJ2-6
CASSPKEINSGANVLTF
TGTGCCAGCTCACCGAAGGAGATAAACTCTGGGGCCAACGTCCTGACTTTC
>.|.|TRBV2|TRBJ2-3
CASLAEVDTDTQYF
TGTGCCAGCCTCGCGGAGGTGGACACAGATACGCAGTATTTT
>TRBD1|.|TRBV28|TRBJ1-5
CASSTRDRGPTQHF
TGTGCCAGCAGTACCCGGGACAGGGGGCCGACCCAGCATTTT
>.|.|TRBV9|TRBJ2-3
CASSVVSSATDTQYF
TGTGCCAGCAGCGTAGTTAGCAGCGCCACAGATACGCAGTATTTT
>.|.|TRBV19|TRBJ1-5
CASSATGLGNQPQHF
TGTGCCAGTAGTGCCACAGGTTTGGGGAATCAGCCCCAGCATTTT
>TRBD2|.|TRBV12-3/TRBV12-4|TRBJ2-1
CASRTSGHNEQFF
TGTGCCAGCAGGACTAGCGGTCACAATGAGCAGTTCTTC
>.|.|TRBV9|TRBJ2-2
CASSVTGPGGELFF
TGTGCCAGCAGCGTGACAGGACCAGGGGGGGAGCTGTTTTTT
>TRBD2|once|TRBV6-8|TRBJ2-7
CASSYSGLAGKIYEQYF
TGTGCCAGCAGTTACTCGGGACTAGCGGGCAAAATCTACGAGCAGTACTTC
>.|.|TRBV24-1|TRBJ2-7
CATSDGGYEQYF
TGTGCCACCAGTGACGGAGGCTACGAGCAGTACTTC
>.|.|TRBV11-3|TRBJ1-2
CASSLGGDIYGYTF
TGTGCCAGCAGCTTAGGGGGGGATATATATGGCTACACCTTC
>.|.|TRBV29-1|TRBJ1-1
CSVEGRMNTEAFF
TGCAGCGTTGAAGGGCGGATGAACACTGAAGCTTTCTTT
>TRBD2|.|TRBV7-2|TRBJ2-7
CASSIRLADEQYF
TGTGCCAGCAGCATCCGACTAGCGGACGAGCAGTACTTC
>.|.|TRBV6-5|TRBJ2-7
CASSYSRLSYEQYF
TGTGCCAGCAGTTACTCGCGACTCTCCTACGAGCAGTACTTC
>.|once|TRBV3-1/TRBV3-2|TRBJ2-5
CASSHTGLLGETQYF
TGTGCCAGCAGCCATACAGGACTACTAGGAGAGACCCAGTACTTC
>TRBD1|.|TRBV6-2/TRBV6-3|TRBJ1-5
CASSYPGQERF
TGTGCCAGCAGTTACCCGGGACAGGAACGTTTT
>TRBD2|.|TRBV10-3|TRBJ2-1
CAIRRLAGGLSYNEQFF
TGTGCCATCAGAAGACTAGCGGGAGGTCTTTCCTACAATGAGCAGTTCTTC
>.|.|TRBV5-1|TRBJ2-1
CASSYLRDRGNEQFF
TGCGCCAGCAGCTACCTGCGGGATCGTGGCAATGAGCAGTTCTTC
>.|once|TRBV28|TRBJ1-5
CASSFGGSGVYSNQPQHF
TGTGCCAGCAGTTTTGGGGGCTCAGGCGTTTATAGCAATCAGCCCCAGCATTTT
>TRBD2|once|TRBV4-2|TRBJ2-2
CASRPGLAGFGELFF
TGTGCCAGCAGGCCTGGACTAGCGGGTTTCGGGGAGCTGTTTTTT
>TRBD1|once|TRBV28|TRBJ1-5
CASRPDRDQPQHF
TGTGCCAGCAGGCCTGACAGGGATCAGCCCCAGCATTTT
>TRBD1|.|TRBV2|TRBJ2-3
CASRDWTGGGTDTQYF
TGTGCCAGCAGGGACTGGACAGGGGGCGGCACAGATACGCAGTATTTT
>.|.|TRBV21-1|TRBJ2-1
CASSKAPTGDRSSYNEQFF
TGTGCCAGCAGCAAAGCCCCGACAGGGGATCGAAGCTCCTACAATGAGCAGTTCTTC
>.|few|TRBV5-1|TRBJ2-3
CASSLNGGHLDTQYF
TGCGCCAGCAGCTTGAACGGGGGGCATTTAGATACGCAGTATTTT
>TRBD1|.|TRBV6-1|TRBJ2-7
CASSEPGQNYEQYF
TGTGCCAGCAGTGAACCGGGACAGAACTACGAGCAGTACTTC
>.|.|TRBV3-1/TRBV3-2|TRBJ2-7
CASSLTDTGHEQYF
TGTGCCAGCAGCCTAACGGACACGGGCCACGAGCAGTACTTC
>.|.|TRBV2|TRBJ1-3
CASSPPGSSSGNTIYF
TGTGCCAGCAGTCCACCGGGGAGCTCCTCTGGAAACACCATATATTTT
>TRBD1|.|TRBV6-2/TRBV6-3|TRBJ1-5
CASSYRTGLNQPQHF
TGTGCCAGCAGTTACCGGACAGGACTCAATCAGCCCCAGCATTTT
>TRBD1|.|TRBV28|TRBJ2-2
CASSYRGLGTGELFF
TGTGCCAGCAGTTACAGGGGGCTAGGCACCGGGGAGCTGTTTTTT
>.|few|TRBV27|TRBJ1-3
CASKAPGDGNTIYF
TGTGCCAGCAAGGCGCCAGGGGATGGAAACACCATATATTTT
>.|.|TRBV5-1|TRBJ2-4
CASSGSAAKNIQYF
TGCGCCAGCAGCGGGAGCGCTGCCAAAAACATTCAGTACTTC
>TRBD2|.|TRBV5-1|TRBJ2-1
CASSFGTSGFYNEQFF
TGCGCCAGCAGCTTCGGGACTAGCGGGTTCTACAATGAGCAGTTCTTC
>TRBD1|.|TRBV19|TRBJ1-2
CASLAGQHLYGYTF
TGTGCCAGTTTAGCGGGACAGCACCTCTATGGCTACACCTTC
>TRBD2|.|TRBV7-3|TRBJ2-3
CASSWTSGRGDTQYF
TGTGCCAGCAGCTGGACTAGCGGGAGAGGAGATACGCAGTATTTT
>.|.|TRBV6-5|TRBJ2-7
CASSLGTHYEQYF
TGTGCCAGCAGTTTGGGGACACACTACGAGCAGTACTTC
>.|.|TRBV5-1|TRBJ1-3
CASRRGDSGNTIYF
TGCGCCAGCAGGCGGGGGGACTCTGGAAACACCATATATTTT
>TRBD2|.|TRBV7-2|TRBJ2-1
CASSLAASGRIEQFF
TGTGCCAGCAGCTTAGCGGCTAGCGGGAGGATTGAGCAGTTCTTC